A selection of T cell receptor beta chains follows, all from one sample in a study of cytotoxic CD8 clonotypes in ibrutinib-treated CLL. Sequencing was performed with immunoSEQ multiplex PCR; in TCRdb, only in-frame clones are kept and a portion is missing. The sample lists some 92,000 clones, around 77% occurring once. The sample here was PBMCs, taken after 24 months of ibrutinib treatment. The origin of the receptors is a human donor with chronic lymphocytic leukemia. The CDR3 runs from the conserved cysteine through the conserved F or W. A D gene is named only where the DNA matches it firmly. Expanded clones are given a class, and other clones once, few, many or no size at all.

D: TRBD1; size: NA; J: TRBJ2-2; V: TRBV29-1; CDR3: CSVGQGWDTGELFF; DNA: TGCAGCGTTGGACAGGGGTGGGACACCGGGGAGCTGTTTTTT
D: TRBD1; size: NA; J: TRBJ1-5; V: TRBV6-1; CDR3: CASRPGQDVSPQHF; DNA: TGTGCCAGTCGCCCGGGACAGGATGTATCGCCCCAGCATTTT
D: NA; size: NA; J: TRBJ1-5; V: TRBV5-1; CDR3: CASSLGRFFSNQPQHF; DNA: TGCGCCAGCAGCTTGGGGAGGTTTTTTAGCAATCAGCCCCAGCATTTT
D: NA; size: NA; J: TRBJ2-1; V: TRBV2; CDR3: CASSENSISSYNEQFF; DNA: TGTGCCAGCAGTGAGAACAGTATAAGCTCCTACAATGAGCAGTTCTTC
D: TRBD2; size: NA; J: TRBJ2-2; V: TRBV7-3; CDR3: CASSTAGERTGELFF; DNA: TGTGCCAGCAGCACAGCGGGAGAGAGGACCGGGGAGCTGTTTTTT
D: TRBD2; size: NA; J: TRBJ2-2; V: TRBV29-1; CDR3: CSVGPPGLATGELFF; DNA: TGCAGCGTTGGGCCCCCGGGACTAGCAACCGGGGAGCTGTTTTTT
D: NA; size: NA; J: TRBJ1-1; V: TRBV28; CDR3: CASLGGEGTEAFF; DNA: TGTGCCAGCTTAGGGGGAGAGGGCACTGAAGCTTTCTTT
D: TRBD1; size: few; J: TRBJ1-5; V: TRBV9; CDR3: CASSSSGQGNQPQHF; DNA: TGTGCCAGCAGCTCCTCCGGACAGGGGAATCAGCCCCAGCATTTT
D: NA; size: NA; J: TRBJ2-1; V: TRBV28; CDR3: CASSLARNEQFF; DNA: TGTGCCAGCAGTTTAGCCCGGAATGAGCAGTTCTTC
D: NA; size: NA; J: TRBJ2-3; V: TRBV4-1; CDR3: CASSQEKGTPRIPYF; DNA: TGCGCCAGCAGCCAAGAGAAAGGGACTCCAAGAATTCCGTATTTT
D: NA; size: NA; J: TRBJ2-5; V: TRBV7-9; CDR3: CASSDQPGAGPEETQYF; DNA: TGTGCCAGCAGCGACCAGCCTGGGGCGGGACCTGAAGAGACCCAGTACTTC
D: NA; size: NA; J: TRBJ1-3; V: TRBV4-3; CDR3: CASSQEWSGRNTIYF; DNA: TGCGCCAGCAGCCAAGAGTGGTCGGGGCGAAACACCATATATTTT
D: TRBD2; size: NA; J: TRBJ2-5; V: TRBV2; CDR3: CASSPPGTSGLETQYF; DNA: TGTGCCAGCAGCCCCCCCGGGACTAGTGGGTTGGAGACCCAGTACTTC
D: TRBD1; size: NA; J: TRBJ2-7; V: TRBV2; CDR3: CASRDRDRGLSEQYF; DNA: TGTGCCAGCAGAGACCGGGACAGGGGGCTTAGCGAGCAGTACTTC
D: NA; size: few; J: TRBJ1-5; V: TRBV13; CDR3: CASRVYTQVLNQPQHF; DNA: TGTGCCAGCAGGGTTTATACACAGGTGCTAAATCAGCCCCAGCATTTT
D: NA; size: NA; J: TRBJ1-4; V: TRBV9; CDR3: CASSVGGPIATNEKLFF; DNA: TGTGCCAGCAGCGTTGGGGGCCCCATTGCAACTAATGAAAAACTGTTTTTT
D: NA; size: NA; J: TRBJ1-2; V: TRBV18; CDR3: CASSPLQGEYGYTF; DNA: TGTGCCAGCTCACCACTCCAGGGTGAATATGGCTACACCTTC
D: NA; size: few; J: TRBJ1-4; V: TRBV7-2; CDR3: CASSSPANGEKLFF; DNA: TGTGCCAGCAGCTCCCCAGCCAACGGAGAAAAACTGTTTTTT
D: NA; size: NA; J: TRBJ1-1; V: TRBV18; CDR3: CASSTQGTFTEAFF; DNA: TGTGCCAGCTCAACCCAGGGGACTTTCACTGAAGCTTTCTTT
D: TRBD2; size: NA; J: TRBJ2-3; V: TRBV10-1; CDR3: CASSTSGRAPDTQYF; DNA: TGCGCCAGCAGTACTAGCGGGAGGGCCCCAGATACGCAGTATTTT
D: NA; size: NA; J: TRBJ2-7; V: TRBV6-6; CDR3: CASSYSQGLLEQYF; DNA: TGTGCCAGCAGTTACTCGCAGGGGTTGCTCGAGCAGTACTTC
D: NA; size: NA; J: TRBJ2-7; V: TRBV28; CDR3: CASSLQAGYYEQYF; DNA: TGTGCCAGCAGTTTACAGGCGGGGTACTACGAGCAGTACTTC
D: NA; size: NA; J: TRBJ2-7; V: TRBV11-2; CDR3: CASSLRKGYEQYF; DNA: TGTGCCAGCAGCCTGAGAAAGGGTTACGAGCAGTACTTC
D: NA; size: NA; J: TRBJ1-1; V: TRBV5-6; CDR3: CASSSRRQAKNTEAFF; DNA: TGTGCCAGCAGCTCGCGCCGCCAGGCTAAGAACACTGAAGCTTTCTTT
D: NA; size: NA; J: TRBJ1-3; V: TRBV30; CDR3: CAWSPLSNSGNTIYF; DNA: TGTGCCTGGAGCCCTCTGTCAAACTCTGGAAACACCATATATTTT
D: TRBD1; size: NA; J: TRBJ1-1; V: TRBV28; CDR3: CASSPRPQGAQAFF; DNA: TGTGCCAGCAGTCCGAGACCGCAGGGGGCGCAAGCTTTCTTT
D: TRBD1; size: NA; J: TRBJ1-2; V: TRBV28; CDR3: CASREGQVIYGYTF; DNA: TGTGCCAGCAGGGAAGGACAGGTGATCTATGGCTACACCTTC
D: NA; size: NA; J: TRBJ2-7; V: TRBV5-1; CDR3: CASSVSPYEQYF; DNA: TGCGCCAGCAGTGTAAGCCCCTACGAGCAGTACTTC
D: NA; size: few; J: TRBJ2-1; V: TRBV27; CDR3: CASSLKLAWNEQFF; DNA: TGTGCCAGCAGTTTAAAACTAGCTTGGAATGAGCAGTTCTTC
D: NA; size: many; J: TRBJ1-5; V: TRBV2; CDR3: CASTGQENQPQHF; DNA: TGTGCCAGCACGGGTCAGGAGAATCAGCCCCAGCATTTT
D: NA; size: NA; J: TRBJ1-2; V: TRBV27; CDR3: CASSLSGSGGYTF; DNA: TGTGCCAGCAGTTTATCGGGGAGTGGGGGCTACACCTTC
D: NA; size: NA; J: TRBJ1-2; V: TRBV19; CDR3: CASSGETVNYGYTF; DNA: TGTGCCAGTAGTGGGGAGACAGTAAACTATGGCTACACCTTC
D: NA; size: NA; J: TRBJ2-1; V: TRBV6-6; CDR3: CASRLRVGYNEQFF; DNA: TGTGCCAGCAGATTAAGGGTGGGCTACAATGAGCAGTTCTTC